The T cell receptor (beta chain) under discussion was sequenced for a study of CD8+ T cells in alopecia areata. In the study overall: Treatment ran 6 to 18 months, with 6 months of follow-up afterward.

Sequencing templates came from extracted RNA that was reverse transcribed into cDNA. TCRdb keeps only in-frame clones here, not all; method: immunoSEQ multiplex PCR. The sample contains roughly 250,000 clones, around two thirds of which appear only once. The study, taken as a whole, reports: Relative to normal scalp, lesional scalp, especially alopecia totalis/universalis, showed higher clonality.

Between the trimmed V and J ends, which lost 4 bases and 2 bases, there was a span of 9 bases. From germline, CDR1 is GTSNPN and CDR2 SVGIG (reference sequence). There are 13 residues in the CDR3. Of note for this clone: Its antigen remains unknown.

The study team obtained lesional scalp punch biopsies and peripheral blood from alopecia areata patients. The sequence derives from a human donor with alopecia areata. The rearrangement links TRBV30 to TRBJ1-5; TRBD1 is a possible D gene (5 bases). Specimen: CD4+ T cells sorted from blood, collected at week 0. CDR3 loop: CAWKGDGNQPQHF. For the CDR3, the DNA is TGTGCCTGGAAAGGGGACGGCAATCAGCCCCAGCATTTT.